The 8 T cell receptor beta chains below all came from one sample that was sequenced in a study of blood T cell repertoires in COVID-19. Assay used: immunoSEQ multiplex PCR; TCRdb lists only in-frame clones, some missing. The sample gives more than 300,000 clones, 85% to 90% of which show up once; roughly 1.2% is in the top ten. The sequencing sample was made of PBMCs or T cells enriched from blood (not recorded which). These receptors were collected from a woman younger than 30 who had recovered from COVID-19.

CDR3 bases: TGCGCCAGCAGCCGCAACCCTCAGGCTGCCTACGAGCAGTACTTC. This sequence encodes CASSRNPQAAYEQYF. The rearrangement uses TRBV4-1 and TRBJ2-7; D call uncertain. V lost 4 bases and J 2 bases, leaving 15 bases between the germline ends. The CDR3 consists of 15 residues. In germline, CDR1 is MGHRA, CDR2 YSYEKL.

This clone came up once. This chain links TRBV30 with TRBJ2-3, with a possible D match to TRBD2 (7 bases). Germline V gene sequence: CDR1 GTSNPN, CDR2 SVGIG (reference sequence). The CDR3 covers 13 residues. Between the trimmed V and J ends, which lost 8 bases and 8 bases, there was a span of 20 bases. This chain's CDR3 is CAGRGLAYPTQYF. CDR3 nucleotides: TGTGCCGGGCGGGGGCTAGCGTATCCTACGCAGTATTTT.

The chain is built from TRBV7-2 and TRBJ1-1, with D maybe TRBD1 (5 bases). This CDR3 contains 13 residues. Germline lookup yields CDR1 SGHTA and CDR2 FQGNSA. The germline V and J ends were trimmed by 5 bases and 3 bases, with 10 bases remaining between them. The CDR3 sequence: CASSQGWDTEAFF. The CDR3 DNA sequence: TGTGCCAGCAGCCAGGGCTGGGACACTGAAGCTTTCTTT.

V is TRBV23-1 and J is TRBJ1-2; a weak D match, TRBD1 (6 bases). TRBV23-1 is sorted into the ORF group, with uncertain function. V gave up 0 bases and J gave up 3 bases, with 17 bases separating them. The CDR3 totals 17 residues. CDR3 sequence reads: CASSQSGGVQGYYGYTF. CDR3 bases: TGCGCCAGCAGTCAATCAGGAGGCGTCCAGGGGTACTATGGCTACACCTTC.

The gene calls are TRBV28 and TRBJ1-5, with unresolved D. Deletions cut 5 bases from V and 2 bases from J, with 10 bases between. There are 14 residues in the CDR3. The germline V gene encodes CDR1 MDHEN and CDR2 SYDVKM. The CDR3 is CASSPRLGNQPQHF. The CDR3 DNA sequence: TGTGCCAGCAGTCCCCGACTGGGCAATCAGCCCCAGCATTTT.

The sample holds one count of this clone. The V and J genes are TRBV6-5 and TRBJ2-7, with a tentative D call TRBD2 (7 bases). Germline V gives CDR1 MNHEY, CDR2 SVGAGI. The length of the CDR3 is 13 residues. The V and J ends lost 6 bases and 9 bases respectively, with 18 bases between them. Written as DNA, the CDR3 is TGTGCCAGCAGAAGGGGGGGGGTTGAGGTGCAGTACTTC. Translating it yields CASRRGGVEVQYF.

V and J are TRBV30 and TRBJ1-3, with a tentative D call TRBD1 (5 bases). Trimming shortened V by 5 bases and J by 2 bases, and 10 bases separated the two germline ends. Germline assignment: CDR1 GTSNPN and CDR2 SVGIG (reference sequence). The CDR3 extends over 13 amino acids. CDR3 loop: CAWAGTAGNTIYF. The DNA of the CDR3 is TGTGCCTGGGCCGGGACTGCTGGAAACACCATATATTTT.

The chain employs TRBV5-1 and TRBJ1-1; D is perhaps TRBD1 (6 bases). The CDR3 is 14 amino acids. With 3 bases removed from V and 0 bases from J, the gap between germline ends came to 9 bases. In germline, CDR1 is SGHRS, CDR2 YFSETQ. The CDR3 here is CASSSGHLNTEAFF. The CDR3 DNA reads as TGCGCCAGCAGCTCGGGACACCTGAACACTGAAGCTTTCTTT.